This TCR beta chain was found in a study of T cell responses to AZD1222 COVID-19 vaccine. Produced via immunoSEQ multiplex PCR; TCRdb's table is partial and in-frame only. The sample shows about 200,000 clones, about 93% of them seen only once. The CDR3 runs to 14 residues. Looked up from germline, CDR1 is LNHDA and CDR2 is SQIVND (reference sequence). V was shortened by 1 base and J by 6 bases, with 9 bases between the two germline ends. The rearrangement joins TRBV19 to TRBJ2-2; D unresolved. The specimen was peripheral blood, collected 28 days after the second AZD1222 dose. This receptor was obtained from an adult who received the AZD1222 COVID-19 vaccine. CDR3 in amino acids: CASSIAGVAGELFF. CDR3 bases: TGTGCCAGTAGTATAGCTGGGGTCGCCGGGGAGCTGTTTTTT.